Sequencing of this T cell receptor beta chain was carried out in a study of radiation and T cells in renal cell carcinoma. Study-level results: Without pretreatment biopsies, baseline tumor clonotype presence was undetermined.

Time point here: blood 2 weeks post-SBRT. Treatment of the sample: 15 Gy SBRT to primary tumor, nephrectomy 4 weeks later. The tumor was a clear cell renal cell carcinoma. About this clone itself: Its antigen is still unknown.

V lost 2 bases to trimming and J lost 7 bases, with 6 bases between them. Germline V gene lookup returns CDR1 MDHEN and CDR2 SYDVKM. The CDR3 contains 12 residues. The assay was immunoSEQ multiplex PCR, and TCRdb's table has in-frame clones only and misses some. The table has some 120,000 clones, 70% to 90% seen once. The sample consisted of blood, taken from a patient whose treatment included radiotherapy and nephrectomy. The V and J genes are TRBV28 and TRBJ1-5; D is unclear. The sequence came from a woman in her sixties or seventies with renal cell carcinoma. The CDR3 DNA is TGTGCCAGCAGTTTAGGTTGGCAGCCCCAGCATTTT. Protein: CASSLGWQPQHF.